Following are 4 T cell receptor beta chains from one sample sequenced in a study of Graves' ophthalmopathy and Graves' hyperthyroidism. As the template, RNA transcripts were used to amplify TCR beta CDR3 regions. Second-round multiplex PCR came after a first-round RT-PCR that employed HTBI primers. TCRdb ran MiXCR on the multiplex PCR reads and lists one entry per CDR3 protein. The data show 400,000 to 450,000 distinct CDR3 sequences, with under 25% seen just once and 3% held by the top ten. Input material: peripheral blood. The receptors were sampled from a woman under 30 with stable Graves' hyperthyroidism.

This clonotype was counted many times. The chain is built from TRBV4-1 and TRBJ2-6, with a possible D match to TRBD2 (5 bases). This CDR3 comprises 19 residues. The germline V gene has CDR1 MGHRA and CDR2 YSYEKL. V was trimmed by 3 bases and J by 0 bases, leaving 18 bases between them. This CDR3 reads CASSQLWRVDSSGANVLTF. The CDR3 region has the DNA TGCGCCAGCAGCCAGCTTTGGCGGGTGGATAGCTCTGGGGCCAACGTCCTGACTTTC.

This clonotype was seen at least ten times. This chain joins TRBV12-3 or TRBV12-4 and TRBJ1-2, with TRBD1 matching over 11 bases. Unmatched junction bases numbered 13, after V lost 2 bases and J lost 8 bases. CDR3 length: 17 amino acids. The CDR3 reads CASSLSGQGALPGGYTF. DNA for the CDR3: TGTGCCAGCAGTTTATCCGGACAGGGGGCCCTGCCCGGCGGCTACACCTTC.

The table lists this clonotype with a few counts. The chain carries TRBV7-3 and TRBJ2-5; a possible D gene is TRBD2 (6 bases). The CDR3 loop spans 15 amino acids. Germline loops: CDR1 SGHTA, CDR2 FQGTGA. V gave up 1 base and J gave up 1 base, with 10 bases separating them. In nucleotides, the CDR3 is TGTGCCAGCAGCTTAAAGGTCGGGGGCCAAGAGACCCAGTACTTC. Its protein product is CASSLKVGGQETQYF.

This clonotype has a count of ten or more. The chain is built from TRBV4-2 and TRBJ2-7; 10 nucleotides line up with TRBD2. The germline V gene encodes CDR1 LGHNA and CDR2 YNFKEQ. The CDR3 spans 16 residues. Trimming took 0 bases from V and 2 from J; bases not matched to a gene: 4. This CDR3 is CASSQEALAGTYEQYF. DNA of the CDR3: TGTGCCAGCAGCCAAGAAGCACTAGCGGGAACCTACGAGCAGTACTTC.